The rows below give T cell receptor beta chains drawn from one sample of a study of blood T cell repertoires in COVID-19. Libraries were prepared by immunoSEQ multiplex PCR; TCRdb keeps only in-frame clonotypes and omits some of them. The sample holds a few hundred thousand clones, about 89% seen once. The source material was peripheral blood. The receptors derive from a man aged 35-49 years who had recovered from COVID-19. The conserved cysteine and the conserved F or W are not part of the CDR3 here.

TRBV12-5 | ASGLVFGTSGVKDTQY
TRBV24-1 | ATSGRDSSTDTQY
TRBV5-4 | ASSPPGSADTQY
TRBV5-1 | ASSQAGAGAVDEQY
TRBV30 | AWRDGVHSGNTIY
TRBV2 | ASQGYEQY
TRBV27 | ASSLTSGEQF
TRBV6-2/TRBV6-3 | ASSLTIRTVHNQPQH
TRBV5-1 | ASSQLPGLGQETQY
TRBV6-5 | ASSTGKPNSPLH
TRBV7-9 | ASSESTSSEQF
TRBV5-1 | ASSLVAGPHTEAF
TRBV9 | ASSPSTGGMTEAF
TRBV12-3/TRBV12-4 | ASSSTGRTEAF
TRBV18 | ASSPAGVISTDTQY
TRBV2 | ASSESRGRSSEAF
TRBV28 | ASSLLQAGRTEAF
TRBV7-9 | ASSLEQGGETQY
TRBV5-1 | ASSLAMTENEQF
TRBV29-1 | SVRVGIRNTEAF
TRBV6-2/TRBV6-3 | ASSSAQETQY
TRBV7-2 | ASSPVGRRHYEQY
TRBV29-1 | STSRGLSHEQY
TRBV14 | ASSHRDSYNEQF
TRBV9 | ASSAGEYSNQPQH
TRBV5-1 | ASSGIGTGLEDGYT
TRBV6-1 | ASSRNEQGTGELF
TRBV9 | ASSVEPGINYEQY
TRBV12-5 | ASGEGDPNTEAF
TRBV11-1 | ASSKRGQSLSYEQY
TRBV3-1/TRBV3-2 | ASSQRQDYGYT
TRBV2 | ASRGQARTDTQY
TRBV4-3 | ASSQVGGGTQETQY
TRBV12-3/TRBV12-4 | ASLQGARDTQY
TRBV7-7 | ASSLGGRGTDTQY
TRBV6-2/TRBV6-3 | ASSYSGQLKQF
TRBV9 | ASSGGLAGVDTQY
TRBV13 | ASSSDRARHEQY
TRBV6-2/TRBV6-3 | ASSPGWGQVQPQH
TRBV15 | ATSRPSGGETQY
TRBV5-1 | ASSSHRGRGYGYT
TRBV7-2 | ASSLAPGQGKSGYT
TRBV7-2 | ASSLRGQGDGYT
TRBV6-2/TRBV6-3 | ASSYGRAGNTIY
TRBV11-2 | ASSLVGQTITDTQY
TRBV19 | ASSIRRQTHASNYGYT
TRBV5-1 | ASSTGAGAESEQF
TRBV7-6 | ASSSPLAGVPGELF
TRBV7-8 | ASRTATGNSPLH
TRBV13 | ASSLSLAAYNEQF